These 14 T cell receptor beta chains originate from one sample sequenced in a study of blood T cells in healthy people across ages. A second PCR, run for about 7 to 11 cycles, used a sample-barcoded 5' primer plus a J-beta primer mix. One entry per CDR3 protein results from TCRdb running MiXCR on the 5' RACE reads. This sample has some 690,000 distinct CDR3 sequences, with about 20% found just once. The sequencing input was blood. These receptors came from a man aged 70-80 years in good health.

The chain joins TRBV20-1 to TRBJ1-2; no clear D. The germline V and J ends were trimmed by 1 base and 0 bases, with 15 bases remaining between them. Germline CDR1 and CDR2: DFQATT and SNEGSKA (reference sequence). There are 16 residues in the CDR3. The CDR3 DNA follows: TGCAGTGCTAGAGGGGCAAGGGCCCCTACTAACTATGGCTACACCTTC. It specifies CSARGARAPTNYGYTF.

In its sample, this clonotype was seen a few times. The CDR3 DNA is TGTGCCAGCAGCTTACTTTCACAACTCGCCGGGGAGCTGTTTTTT. Amino acids: CASSLLSQLAGELFF. The chain joins TRBV28 to TRBJ2-2; D unresolved. CDR3 size: 15 residues. V lost 6 bases and J 6 bases, leaving 17 bases between the germline ends. Per the germline V gene, CDR1 is MDHEN and CDR2 is SYDVKM.

A few counts support this clonotype. V is TRBV20-1 and J is TRBJ2-4; D might be TRBD1 or TRBD2, each matching 5 bases. V dropped 5 bases and J dropped 12 bases, with 11 bases sitting between them. The V gene's germline CDR1 is DFQATT and CDR2 SNEGSKA (reference sequence). This CDR3 comprises 10 residues. In DNA, the CDR3 is TGCAGTGCTCAACTAGGGACTCAGTACTTC. This sequence encodes CSAQLGTQYF.

This chain uses TRBV28 with TRBJ2-2; 13 nucleotides agree with TRBD2. Trimming took 2 bases from V and 3 from J; bases not matched to a gene: 3. This CDR3 is 17 amino acids long. Germline CDR1 is MDHEN and CDR2 is SYDVKM. CDR3: CASSLPGLAGYTGELFF. CDR3 bases: TGTGCCAGCAGTTTACCGGGACTAGCGGGGTACACCGGGGAGCTGTTTTTT.

The chain combines TRBV1 with TRBJ2-5; the table names TRBD2, a call not compared with the DNA. TRBV1 is flagged as a pseudogene. The CDR3 extends over 19 amino acids. CDR3 nucleotides: TGCACCAGCAGCCGGGGACTAGCGGGGGGCTTACGAGGAAAAGAGACCCAGTACTTC. This encodes CTSSRGLAGGLRGKETQYF.

This clonotype was observed a few times. The genes are TRBV18 and TRBJ2-3; 7 nucleotides agree with TRBD2. There are 16 residues in the CDR3. Germline trimming cut 1 base from V and 1 base from J; bases unmatched to any gene: 5. Germline V gene lookup returns CDR1 KGHSH and CDR2 LQKENI. The CDR3 DNA is TGTGCCAGCTCACCACTCCTTCGGGGGGGCACAGATACGCAGTATTTT. Translating gives CASSPLLRGGTDTQYF.

With regard to this clonotype: This may stem from a read error, because a much larger clone lies one nucleotide away. V gene TRBV20-1 combines with J gene TRBJ2-3, with 9 nucleotides matching TRBD1. Germline CDR1 and CDR2: DFQATT and SNEGSKA (reference sequence). The CDR3 length is 15 residues. With 5 bases clipped from V and 5 bases from J, the junction kept 11 bases outside the gene matches. The CDR3 DNA sequence: TGCAGTGCTGACCGGGACAGGGTAGCGGTAGATACGCAGTATTTT. Its translation is CSADRDRVAVDTQYF.

This clonotype was counted a few times. This chain connects TRBV6-6 to TRBJ1-3; no definite D call. The CDR3 sequence is 15 residues long. Trimming stripped 5 bases from V and 5 bases from J, with 16 bases between. Germline V lookup: CDR1 MNHNY, CDR2 SVGAGI (reference sequence). The CDR3 DNA reads as TGTGCCAGCAGTCCCGGACCTCCCCCAAGAAACACCATATATTTT. Its translation: CASSPGPPPRNTIYF.

The rearrangement joins TRBV20-1 to TRBJ1-2, with TRBD1 matching over 12 bases. The CDR3 is 16 amino acids. The J segment lost 4 bases and the V segment lost 5 bases, leaving 11 bases of the junction unmatched. CDR1 DFQATT and CDR2 SNEGSKA come from the germline V gene (reference sequence). CDR3: CSAREAGTGGGYGYTF. In DNA form, the CDR3 reads TGCAGTGCTCGTGAGGCCGGGACAGGGGGCGGCTATGGCTACACCTTC.

Many counts were recorded for this clonotype. The genes are TRBV24-1 and TRBJ2-5; D is undetermined. Germline V gives CDR1 KGHDR, CDR2 SFDVKD. The CDR3 covers 13 residues. The V gene lost 6 bases and the J gene lost 1 base, with 8 bases spanning the gap. CDR3 DNA: TGTGCCACCAGTTCAGGAACCCAAGAGACCCAGTACTTC. Translation gives CATSSGTQETQYF.

V is TRBV20-1 and J is TRBJ2-7; 10 nucleotides align to TRBD1. Germline V lookup: CDR1 DFQATT, CDR2 SNEGSKA (reference sequence). CDR3 length: 12 residues. V shed 8 bases and J 3 bases; nucleotides not matched to a gene: 4. The CDR3 loop reads CSFRTGGYEQYF. The CDR3 region has the DNA TGCAGTTTCCGGACAGGGGGCTACGAGCAGTACTTC.

This clonotype occurred a few times. The chain employs TRBV6-2 or TRBV6-3 and TRBJ1-2; D is possibly TRBD1 (6 bases). Germline V lookup: CDR1 MNHEY, CDR2 SVGEGT. The CDR3 has 13 amino acids. Trimming removed 2 bases at V and 8 bases at J, with 12 bases between. The CDR3 spells CASSYPRGEGYTF. In nucleotides, the CDR3 is TGTGCCAGCAGTTACCCCAGGGGTGAAGGCTACACCTTC.

A few counts support this clonotype. The rearrangement uses TRBV5-4 and TRBJ1-1, with D maybe TRBD1 (6 bases). V lost 6 bases and J 0 bases, leaving 15 bases between the germline ends. Germline CDR1 reads SGHNT; CDR2 reads YYREEE (reference sequence). The CDR3 length is 15 residues. In DNA form, the CDR3 reads TGTGCCAGCACCATAGGGGGGGGATTGAACACTGAAGCTTTCTTT. It yields the protein CASTIGGGLNTEAFF.

This clonotype was seen more than once but under ten times. A read error may account for a junction end that differs from germline. The chain combines TRBV3-1 with TRBJ2-1, with 9 positions matching TRBD2. The CDR3 totals 16 residues. Germline V gene lookup returns CDR1 LGHDT and CDR2 YNNKEL (reference sequence). The CDR3 DNA is TGTGCCAGCAGCACCTCTAGCGGGGCCTACTACAATGAGCAGTTCTTT. The encoded protein is CASSTSSGAYYNEQFF.